This T cell receptor beta chain came from a study of blood T cell repertoires in COVID-19. Study details: For recovered donors of Cohort 3, there were two negative PCRs, clearance, or symptom resolution. Sources were T cells, B-cell-depleted T cells, or PBMCs; the material itself was cDNA or gDNA.

Clones were read by immunoSEQ multiplex PCR, and TCRdb kept only the in-frame ones, dropping some. The table lists over 110,000 clones, under 90% of them singletons. V gave up 1 base and J gave up 2 bases; unmatched junction bases: 5. The CDR3 is 17 residues long. Germline V gene data show CDR1 as SGHVS and CDR2 as FNYEAQ. This clone was seen more than once but under ten times. Those who participated ranged in age from roughly 18 to 89 years and resided in approximately 23 US areas. Self-reported history from a screening survey and questionnaire set each donor's cohort. The genes are TRBV7-6 and TRBJ2-6; TRBD1 matches at 7 bases. The receptor was isolated from a man in his fifties in a cohort exposed to, infected with or recovered from COVID-19 (not recorded which). The material sequenced was PBMCs or T cells enriched from blood (not recorded which). The chain's CDR3 is CASSLGRGGAGANVLTF. DNA for the CDR3: TGTGCCAGCAGCTTAGGGCGAGGGGGCGCTGGGGCCAACGTCCTGACTTTC.